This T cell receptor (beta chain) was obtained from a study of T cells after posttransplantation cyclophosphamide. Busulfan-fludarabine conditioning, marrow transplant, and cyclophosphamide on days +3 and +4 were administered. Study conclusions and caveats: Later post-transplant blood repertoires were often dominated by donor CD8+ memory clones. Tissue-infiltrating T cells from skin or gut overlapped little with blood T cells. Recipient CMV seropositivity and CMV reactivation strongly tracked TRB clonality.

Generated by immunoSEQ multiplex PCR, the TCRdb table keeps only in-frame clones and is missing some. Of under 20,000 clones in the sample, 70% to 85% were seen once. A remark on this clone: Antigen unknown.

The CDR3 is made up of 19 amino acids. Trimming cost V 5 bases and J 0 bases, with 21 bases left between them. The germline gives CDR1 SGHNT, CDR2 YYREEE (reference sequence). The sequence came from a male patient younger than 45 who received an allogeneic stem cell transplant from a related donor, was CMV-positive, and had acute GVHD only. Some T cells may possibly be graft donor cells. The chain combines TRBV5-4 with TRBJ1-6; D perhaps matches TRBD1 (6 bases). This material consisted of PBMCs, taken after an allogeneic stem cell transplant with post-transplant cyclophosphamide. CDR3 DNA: TGTGCCAGCAGTGGGGGCGTCGCAGCCTTCAGCTCCTATAATTCACCCCTCCACTTT. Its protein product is CASSGGVAAFSSYNSPLHF.